This T cell receptor (beta chain) was retrieved from a study of T cell repertoires in cytomegalovirus infection. Study context: An indication of both CMV infection and matching HLA type came from public TCR beta signatures.

The length of the CDR3 is 14 residues. With 4 bases removed from V and 3 bases from J, the gap between germline ends came to 14 bases. Germline assignment: CDR1 SGHDT and CDR2 YYEEEE. This clonotype came up a few times. The antigen is undetermined. Study findings and constraints: Dominating the ex vivo response were HLA-C-restricted CMV-specific TCR beta clonotypes.

TCRdb called the reads again in MiXCR, with one record for every CDR3 protein. The sample includes about 740,000 distinct CDR3 sequences, about 33% seen only once; the top ten take 18%. This clonotype was sampled from a human donor in good health (CMV status not recorded). Some clones in this sample may be carry-over from other donors' samples. V gene TRBV5-6 combines with J gene TRBJ2-7; tentative D call: TRBD1 (6 bases). The source material was cultured PBMCs, sampled from culture after CMV antigen stimulation. In DNA form, the CDR3 reads TGTGCCAGCAGCGAAGCGGACAGACTCTACGAGCAGTACTTC. It codes for CASSEADRLYEQYF.